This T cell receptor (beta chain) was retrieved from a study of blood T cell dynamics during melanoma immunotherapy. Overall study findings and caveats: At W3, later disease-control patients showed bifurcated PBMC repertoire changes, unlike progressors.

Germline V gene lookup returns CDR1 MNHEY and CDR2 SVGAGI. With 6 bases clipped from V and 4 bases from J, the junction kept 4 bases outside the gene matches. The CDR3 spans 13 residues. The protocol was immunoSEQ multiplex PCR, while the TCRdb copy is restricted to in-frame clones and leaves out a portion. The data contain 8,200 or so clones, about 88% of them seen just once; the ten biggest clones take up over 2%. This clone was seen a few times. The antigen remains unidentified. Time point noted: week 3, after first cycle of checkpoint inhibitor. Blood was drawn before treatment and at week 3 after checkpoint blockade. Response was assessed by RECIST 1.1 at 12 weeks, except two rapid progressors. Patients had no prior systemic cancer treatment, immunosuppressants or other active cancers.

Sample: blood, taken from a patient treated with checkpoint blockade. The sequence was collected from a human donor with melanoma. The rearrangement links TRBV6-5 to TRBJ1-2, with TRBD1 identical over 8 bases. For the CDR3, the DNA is TGTGCCAGCAGAGCTACAGGGGGCTATGGCTACACCTTC. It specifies CASRATGGYGYTF.